This TCR beta chain is from a study of cytomegalovirus exposure and HLA in healthy donors (dated by TCRdb to the late 2010s). For the study in its entirety: The roughly 670 repertoires of the first cohort and the roughly 120 validation repertoires were produced on the same platform, according to a later analysis. High-throughput TCR immunosequencing, statistical association of individual TCRs with disease status, and machine learning were combined to predict cytomegalovirus infection status. Along with the roughly 670-subject first cohort, a separate validation cohort of more than 90 different subjects was used. The study aimed to test whether cataloging public T cell receptors could reveal signatures of past pathogen exposure.

The donors were included in the validation cohort of 90 to 150 subjects, a group kept apart from the roughly 680-subject first cohort. Points on this clone: What this receptor recognizes is not known. No base qualities exist here, and no much larger clone lies one base off it.

The germline V gene encodes CDR1 LGHNA and CDR2 YSLEER. After removal of 5 bases from V and 3 bases from J, the junction retains 4 bases not matched to a gene. Reading from cysteine to phenylalanine, the CDR3 counts 15 amino acids. This entry keeps only the CDR3 DNA: 45 bases, framed from base 1. Here is what the overall study found, with its caveats: In vitro tests confirmed that a few of the cytomegalovirus-associated TCR beta chains recognize cytomegalovirus antigens. In a later analysis, TCRs clustered in the first cohort were found to also tend to co-occur in the 100 to 150 validation repertoires, with 90% to 95% of cluster scores above 0. The study listed 150 to 200 TCR beta chains as associated with cytomegalovirus. Most TCR sequences were observed very rarely across donors, whereas some public TCRs were present in many individuals. The validation cohort had no HLA typing available for a later analysis, so co-occurrence within that cohort was assessed over all 130 or so repertoires. It was suggested by the authors that the approach could potentially be generalized to other disease states and immunological phenotypes. The classifier was reported to diagnose cytomegalovirus status with high specificity and sensitivity in both the original and validation cohorts.

The library was made by the immunoSEQ multiplex PCR assay. Per the original workflow: A statistical classification framework was built for diagnosing cytomegalovirus status from the catalog of TCR beta chain sequences. The source is immuneACCESS, and TCRdb retained only in-frame sequences with V and J called. Part of the clones is not carried over; for the studies checked, unresolved V genes explain less than half of this, and the remainder is unexplained. The V and J calls and clone size come from that table; D and trimming were worked out from the DNA. The sample contains roughly 330,000 clones, around 90% of them found a single time. Jointly, the top ten make up approximately 1.2% of the sample.

This sequence was found in a woman under 40 in good health and CMV-seropositive. The chain joins TRBV4-3 to TRBJ2-3, and TRBD2 aligns with 11 junction nucleotides. The sequenced sample consisted of PBMCs. The CDR3: CASSVTSGGTDTQYF. The DNA sequence is as follows: TGCGCCAGCAGCGTTACTAGCGGGGGAACAGATACGCAGTATTTT.